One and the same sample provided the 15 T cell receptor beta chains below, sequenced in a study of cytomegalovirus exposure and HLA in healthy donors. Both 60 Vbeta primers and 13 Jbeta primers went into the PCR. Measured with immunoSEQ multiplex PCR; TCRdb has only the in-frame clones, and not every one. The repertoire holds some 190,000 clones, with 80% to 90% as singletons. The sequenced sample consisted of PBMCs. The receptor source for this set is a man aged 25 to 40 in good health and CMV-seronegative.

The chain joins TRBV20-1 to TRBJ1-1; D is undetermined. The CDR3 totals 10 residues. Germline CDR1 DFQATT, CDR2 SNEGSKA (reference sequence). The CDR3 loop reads CIPGYTEAFF. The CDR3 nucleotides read TGCATCCCGGGGTACACTGAAGCTTTCTTT.

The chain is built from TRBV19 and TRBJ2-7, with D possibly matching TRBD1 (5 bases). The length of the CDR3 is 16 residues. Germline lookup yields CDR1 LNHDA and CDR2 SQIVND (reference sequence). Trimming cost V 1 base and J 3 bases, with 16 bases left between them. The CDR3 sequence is CASSIGGGGPIYEQYF. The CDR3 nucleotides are TGTGCCAGTAGTATAGGGGGCGGCGGCCCTATCTACGAGCAGTACTTC.

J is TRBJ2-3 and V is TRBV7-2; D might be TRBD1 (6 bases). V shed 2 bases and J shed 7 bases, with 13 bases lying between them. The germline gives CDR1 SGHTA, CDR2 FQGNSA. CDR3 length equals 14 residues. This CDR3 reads CASSLKQGLNTQYF. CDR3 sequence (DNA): TGTGCCAGCAGCTTAAAACAGGGTTTGAATACGCAGTATTTT.

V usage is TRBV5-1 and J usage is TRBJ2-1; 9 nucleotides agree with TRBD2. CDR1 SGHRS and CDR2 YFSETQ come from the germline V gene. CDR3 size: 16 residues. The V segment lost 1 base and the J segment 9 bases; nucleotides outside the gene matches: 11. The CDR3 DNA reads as TGCGCCAGCAGCTTGAACGGGGCGGGAGGGGGAAGTGAGCAGTTCTTC. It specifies CASSLNGAGGGSEQFF.

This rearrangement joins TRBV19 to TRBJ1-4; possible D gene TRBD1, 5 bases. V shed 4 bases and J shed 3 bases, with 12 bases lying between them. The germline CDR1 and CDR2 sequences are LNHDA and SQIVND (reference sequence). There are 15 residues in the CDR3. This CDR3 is CASSTQEQANEKLFF. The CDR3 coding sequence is TGTGCCAGTAGTACTCAGGAACAGGCTAATGAAAAACTGTTTTTT.

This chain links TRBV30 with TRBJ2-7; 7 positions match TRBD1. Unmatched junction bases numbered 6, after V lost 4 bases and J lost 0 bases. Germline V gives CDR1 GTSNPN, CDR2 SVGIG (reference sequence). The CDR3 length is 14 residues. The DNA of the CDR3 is TGTGCCTGGAAGAAGGGACAGAACTCCTACGAGCAGTACTTC. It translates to CAWKKGQNSYEQYF.

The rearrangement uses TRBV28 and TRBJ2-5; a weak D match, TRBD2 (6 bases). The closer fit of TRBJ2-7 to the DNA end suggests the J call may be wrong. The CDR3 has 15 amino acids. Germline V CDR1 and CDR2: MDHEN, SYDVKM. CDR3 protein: CATQDYSDRPYEQYF. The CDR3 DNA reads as TGTGCCACCCAGGACTACAGCGATCGACCCTACGAGCAGTACTTC.

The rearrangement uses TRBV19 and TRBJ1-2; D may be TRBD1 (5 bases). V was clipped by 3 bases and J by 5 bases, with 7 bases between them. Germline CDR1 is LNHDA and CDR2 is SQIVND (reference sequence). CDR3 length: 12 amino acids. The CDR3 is CASSMTDYGYTF. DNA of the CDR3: TGTGCCAGTAGTATGACAGATTATGGCTACACCTTC.

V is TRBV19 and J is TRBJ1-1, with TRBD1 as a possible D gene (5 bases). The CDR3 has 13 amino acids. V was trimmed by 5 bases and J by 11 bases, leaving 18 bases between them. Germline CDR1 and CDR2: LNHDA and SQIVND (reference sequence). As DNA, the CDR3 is TGTGCCAGTAGTTTTACAGGTGAGGATGGCGCTTTCTTT. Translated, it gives CASSFTGEDGAFF.

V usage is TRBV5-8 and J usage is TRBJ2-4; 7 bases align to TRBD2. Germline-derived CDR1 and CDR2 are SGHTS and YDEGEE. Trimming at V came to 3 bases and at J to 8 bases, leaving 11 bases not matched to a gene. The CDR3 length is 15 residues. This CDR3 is CASSSLRGRGYIQYF. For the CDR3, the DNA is TGTGCCAGCAGCTCCCTCCGCGGGAGAGGGTACATTCAGTACTTC.

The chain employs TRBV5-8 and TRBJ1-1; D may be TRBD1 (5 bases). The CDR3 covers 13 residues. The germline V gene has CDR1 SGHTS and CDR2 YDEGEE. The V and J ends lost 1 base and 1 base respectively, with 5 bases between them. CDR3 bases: TGTGCCAGCAGCTTGCAGGGGAACACTGAAGCTTTCTTT. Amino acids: CASSLQGNTEAFF.

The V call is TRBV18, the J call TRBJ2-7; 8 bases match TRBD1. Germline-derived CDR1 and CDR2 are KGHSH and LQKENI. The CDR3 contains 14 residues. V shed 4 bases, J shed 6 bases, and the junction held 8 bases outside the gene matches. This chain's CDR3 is CASSLGQGIGEQYF. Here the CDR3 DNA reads TGTGCCAGCTCACTCGGACAGGGTATTGGCGAGCAGTACTTC.

CDR3 sequence: CASSDRGLGEQYF. CDR3 bases: TGTGCCAGCAGTGACAGGGGGCTTGGTGAGCAGTACTTC. J is TRBJ2-7 and V is TRBV6-1; TRBD1 matches at 8 bases. With V trimmed by 3 bases and J by 7 bases, 5 bases remained unmatched. The CDR3 runs to 13 residues. Germline lookup yields CDR1 MNHNS and CDR2 SASEGT.

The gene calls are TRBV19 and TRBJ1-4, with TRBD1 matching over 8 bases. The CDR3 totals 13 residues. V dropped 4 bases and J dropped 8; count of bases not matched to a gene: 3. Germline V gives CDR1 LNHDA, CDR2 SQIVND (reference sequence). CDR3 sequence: CASSTQGEEKLFF. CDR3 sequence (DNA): TGTGCCAGTAGTACACAGGGGGAGGAAAAACTGTTTTTT.

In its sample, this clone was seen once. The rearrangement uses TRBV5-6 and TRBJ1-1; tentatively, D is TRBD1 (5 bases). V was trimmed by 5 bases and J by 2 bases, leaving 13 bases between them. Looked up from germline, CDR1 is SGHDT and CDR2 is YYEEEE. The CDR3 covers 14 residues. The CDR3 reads CASRPWRGNTEAFF. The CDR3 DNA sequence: TGTGCCAGCAGGCCGTGGCGGGGCAACACTGAAGCTTTCTTT.